These T cell receptor beta chains were read from a single sample in a study of T cell responses to AZD1222 COVID-19 vaccine. Profiling relied on immunoSEQ multiplex PCR, and the TCRdb table lists in-frame clones only, not all of them. The table has some 120,000 clones, around 85% seen once; the top ten hold approximately 5.9%. The specimen comprised peripheral blood, sampled on day 0 of AZD1222 vaccination. Receptors were obtained from an adult in good health. Each CDR3 is given with its conserved first and last residue. A D gene is named only where the DNA matches it firmly. Where a row states a size, it is once, few, many or the class of an expanded clone; other rows omit it.

TRBD1	.	TRBV14	TRBJ2-2	TGTGCCAGCAGCCGCTCCACAGGGGTCGGGACCGGGGAGCTGTTTTTT	CASSRSTGVGTGELFF
.	.	TRBV7-9	TRBJ1-1	TGTGCCAGCAGCTTACGGGAAGTGATACGGGCCACTGAAGCTTTCTTT	CASSLREVIRATEAFF
.	once	TRBV11-3	TRBJ1-6	TGTGCCAGCAGCCTTTACACGGGGGGGGCGTATAATTCACCCCTCCACTTT	CASSLYTGGAYNSPLHF
TRBD1	.	TRBV10-3	TRBJ1-5	TGTGCCATCAGTGCCTCAGGGGGTAGCAATCAGCCCCAGCATTTT	CAISASGGSNQPQHF
.	.	TRBV6-5	TRBJ2-5	TGTGCCAGCAGTCCTTTGTGGGGGTCCCAAGAGACCCAGTACTTC	CASSPLWGSQETQYF
.	.	TRBV5-1	TRBJ2-7	TGCGCCAGCAGCTTTGTTGTTGAATCTTCGAGGTACGAGCAGTACTTC	CASSFVVESSRYEQYF
.	.	TRBV10-3	TRBJ1-1	TGTGCCATCAGTGAAGTAGGGGGGAACACTGAAGCTTTCTTT	CAISEVGGNTEAFF
.	.	TRBV7-3	TRBJ1-2	TGTGCCAGCAGCCCGTCCGGGGGAAACTATGGCTACACCTTC	CASSPSGGNYGYTF
TRBD2	.	TRBV9	TRBJ2-1	TGTGCCAGCAGCGTAGGCGGGGGGGCCTATGAGCAGTTCTTC	CASSVGGGAYEQFF
TRBD2	few	TRBV7-6	TRBJ2-3	TGTGCCAGCAGCAAAGAGGGGCGGGGGGTCGTCACAGATACGCAGTATTTT	CASSKEGRGVVTDTQYF
.	.	TRBV27	TRBJ1-2	TGTGCCAGCAGTGCAGGCTATGGCTACACCTTC	CASSAGYGYTF
.	.	TRBV12-1	TRBJ2-7	TGTGCCAGCAGCTTTGGCTCCAGGGTCGGGTACGAGCAGTACTTC	CASSFGSRVGYEQYF
.	.	TRBV7-2	TRBJ1-2	TGTGCCAGCAGCGACCCCGTGGTCAGCCTCCACTATGGCTACACCTTC	CASSDPVVSLHYGYTF
TRBD2	few	TRBV5-4	TRBJ2-5	TGTGCCAGCAGCTCTCAAATGACTAGCGGGGGGGCCTCCCAGTACTTC	CASSSQMTSGGASQYF
TRBD1	.	TRBV7-9	TRBJ2-7	TGTGCCAGCAGCCCCGGGACAGGGGCGGTCGAGCAGTACTTC	CASSPGTGAVEQYF
.	.	TRBV30	TRBJ1-1	TGTGCCTGGAGTGGGGGGGACACTGAAGCTTTCTTT	CAWSGGDTEAFF
.	.	TRBV4-2	TRBJ2-7	TGTGCCAGCAGCCAAGGGGTTCTGGGTACCTACGAGCAGTACTTC	CASSQGVLGTYEQYF
.	.	TRBV18	TRBJ2-3	TGTGCCAGCTCTCCGGAGCGGACAGGCACAGATACGCAGTATTTT	CASSPERTGTDTQYF
.	.	TRBV5-1	TRBJ1-1	TGCGCCAGCAGCTTGGCCCCCTCGGGGAAGGCGAACACTGAAGCTTTCTTT	CASSLAPSGKANTEAFF
TRBD1	.	TRBV5-1	TRBJ1-2	TGCGCCAGCAGCCCTGGACAGGGGGCTGGCTACACCTTC	CASSPGQGAGYTF
.	.	TRBV29-1	TRBJ1-5	TGCAGCGTCCGGGCGGGCAATCAGCCCCAGCATTTT	CSVRAGNQPQHF
.	.	TRBV25-1	TRBJ1-1	TGTGCCAGCAACCCTATAGTGGGTGAAGCTTTCTTT	CASNPIVGEAFF
.	.	TRBV6-5	TRBJ2-1	TGTGCCAGCATCCCCTCGGGCAGTCCGTATGAGCAGTTCTTC	CASIPSGSPYEQFF
TRBD2	.	TRBV4-2	TRBJ2-1	TGTGCCAGCAGCCAAGATAAGCTAGCGGGGGCTGAGCAGTTCTTC	CASSQDKLAGAEQFF
.	.	TRBV6-5	TRBJ1-4	TGTGCCAGCAGTTGGGGGGAGACCACTGGTGAAAAACTGTTTTTT	CASSWGETTGEKLFF
.	.	TRBV5-1	TRBJ1-1	TGCGCCAGCAGCTGGGCCCTCGGCACTGAAGCTTTCTTT	CASSWALGTEAFF